Here is one T cell receptor beta chain with its context. These data originate in a study of blood T cell repertoires in COVID-19. At the level of the study: Samples came from the United States, Italy and Spain, spanning acute and convalescent COVID-19. Sample material is recorded as cDNA or gDNA derived from T cells, B-cell-depleted T cells, or PBMCs.

The CDR3 has 14 amino acids. V shed 3 bases, J shed 6 bases, and the junction held 7 bases outside the gene matches. CDR1 and CDR2 from the germline V gene are SGHRS and YFSETQ. Per the original data handling: Amplification with reference gene primers provided the estimates of nucleated cell counts. Sequenced by immunoSEQ multiplex PCR; TCRdb stores in-frame clones only, minus some. That table gives V, J and clone size, and the DNA gave D and trimming. The sample gives more than 65,000 clones, 82% of which show up once; 12% to 15% is in the top ten. What was sequenced was peripheral blood. The TCR sequence derives from an elderly woman with acute or convalescent COVID-19. The J gene is TRBJ2-3, the V gene TRBV5-1, with 7 bases identical to TRBD2. CDR3 amino acids: CASSSRTSYDTQYF. The CDR3 DNA reads TGCGCCAGCAGCTCTCGGACTAGTTACGATACGCAGTATTTT.